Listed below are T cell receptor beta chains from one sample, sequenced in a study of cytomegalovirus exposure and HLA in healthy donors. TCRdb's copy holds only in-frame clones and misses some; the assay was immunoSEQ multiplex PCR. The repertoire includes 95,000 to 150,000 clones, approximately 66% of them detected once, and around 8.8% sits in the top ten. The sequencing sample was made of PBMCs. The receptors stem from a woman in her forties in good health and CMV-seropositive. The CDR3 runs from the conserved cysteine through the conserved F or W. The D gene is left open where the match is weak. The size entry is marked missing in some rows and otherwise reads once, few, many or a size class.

CDR3 protein: CASSLQQGSPLHF
CDR3 DNA: TGCGCCAGCAGCTTACAGCAGGGATCCCCCCTCCACTTT
clone size: NA
D gene: NA
J gene: TRBJ1-6
V gene: TRBV5-1

CDR3 protein: CASSFSHSTGELFF
CDR3 DNA: TGTGCCAGCAGTTTCAGTCACAGCACCGGGGAGCTGTTTTTT
clone size: NA
D gene: NA
J gene: TRBJ2-2
V gene: TRBV27

CDR3 protein: CASWSGRSTDTQYF
CDR3 DNA: TGTGCCAGCTGGAGCGGGAGAAGCACAGATACGCAGTATTTT
clone size: NA
D gene: TRBD2
J gene: TRBJ2-3
V gene: TRBV5-6

CDR3 protein: CATLSRTSGSYEQYF
CDR3 DNA: TGTGCCACCCTATCCAGGACTAGCGGCTCCTACGAGCAGTACTTC
clone size: once
D gene: TRBD2
J gene: TRBJ2-7
V gene: TRBV28

CDR3 protein: CASSGGGNEQFF
CDR3 DNA: TGCGCCAGCAGTGGAGGGGGCAATGAGCAGTTCTTC
clone size: NA
D gene: NA
J gene: TRBJ2-1
V gene: TRBV10-1

CDR3 protein: CASSPSTDTQYF
CDR3 DNA: TGTGCCAGCAGTCCGAGCACAGATACGCAGTATTTT
clone size: NA
D gene: NA
J gene: TRBJ2-3
V gene: TRBV27

CDR3 protein: CASSDSEIGAGGTGELFF
CDR3 DNA: TGTGCCAGCAGTGACTCAGAAATCGGAGCGGGAGGGACCGGGGAGCTGTTTTTT
clone size: NA
D gene: TRBD2
J gene: TRBJ2-2
V gene: TRBV6-4

CDR3 protein: CASSLARRQGEETQYF
CDR3 DNA: TGTGCCAGCAGCTTAGCTCGCCGTCAGGGGGAAGAGACCCAGTACTTC
clone size: NA
D gene: TRBD1
J gene: TRBJ2-5
V gene: TRBV11-3

CDR3 protein: CASSPREVEEKLFF
CDR3 DNA: TGCGCCAGCAGCCCCCGTGAGGTGGAGGAAAAACTGTTTTTT
clone size: NA
D gene: NA
J gene: TRBJ1-4
V gene: TRBV4-1

CDR3 protein: CASSPTGTASNQPQHF
CDR3 DNA: TGTGCCAGTAGTCCGACCGGGACAGCTAGCAATCAGCCCCAGCATTTT
clone size: NA
D gene: TRBD1
J gene: TRBJ1-5
V gene: TRBV19

CDR3 protein: CASRMDRNNQPQHF
CDR3 DNA: TGTGCCAGCAGGATGGACAGGAACAATCAGCCCCAGCATTTT
clone size: NA
D gene: TRBD1
J gene: TRBJ1-5
V gene: TRBV28

CDR3 protein: CSVEIARGDTQYF
CDR3 DNA: TGCAGCGTTGAAATTGCGCGAGGGGATACGCAGTATTTT
clone size: NA
D gene: NA
J gene: TRBJ2-3
V gene: TRBV29-1

CDR3 protein: CASSLGTGSRNYGYTF
CDR3 DNA: TGTGCCAGCAGCTTAGGGACAGGGAGTCGGAACTATGGCTACACCTTC
clone size: NA
D gene: TRBD1
J gene: TRBJ1-2
V gene: TRBV11-2

CDR3 protein: CASSLGVTGGLEQYF
CDR3 DNA: TGTGCCAGCAGCTTAGGTGTCACAGGGGGTCTCGAGCAGTACTTC
clone size: NA
D gene: TRBD1
J gene: TRBJ2-7
V gene: TRBV11-2

CDR3 protein: CASSNKTLRLAGGPVVAGEQYF
CDR3 DNA: TGTGCCAGCAGTAATAAAACACTCAGACTAGCGGGAGGGCCGGTTGTTGCAGGCGAGCAGTACTTC
clone size: NA
D gene: TRBD2
J gene: TRBJ2-7
V gene: TRBV6-8

CDR3 protein: CASSGVRGGRDTEAFF
CDR3 DNA: TGTGCCAGCAGCGGAGTCCGAGGGGGGAGGGACACTGAAGCTTTCTTT
clone size: NA
D gene: NA
J gene: TRBJ1-1
V gene: TRBV9

CDR3 protein: CASSPGQGAYGYTF
CDR3 DNA: TGTGCCAGCAGCCCTGGACAGGGGGCCTATGGCTACACCTTC
clone size: NA
D gene: TRBD1
J gene: TRBJ1-2
V gene: TRBV14

CDR3 protein: CASSLGQGSTDTQYF
CDR3 DNA: TGTGCCAGCAGCTTAGGGCAGGGCAGCACAGATACGCAGTATTTT
clone size: NA
D gene: NA
J gene: TRBJ2-3
V gene: TRBV7-6

CDR3 protein: CATSRATGGTDEQYF
CDR3 DNA: TGTGCCACCAGCAGAGCTACGGGGGGGACGGACGAGCAGTACTTC
clone size: NA
D gene: TRBD2
J gene: TRBJ2-7
V gene: TRBV15

CDR3 protein: CASSPARGLGTEAFF
CDR3 DNA: TGTGCCAGCTCACCAGCCAGGGGGCTGGGAACTGAAGCTTTCTTT
clone size: NA
D gene: TRBD1
J gene: TRBJ1-1
V gene: TRBV18

CDR3 protein: CASRSAGVGTDTQYF
CDR3 DNA: TGTGCCAGCAGATCAGCGGGAGTAGGCACAGATACGCAGTATTTT
clone size: NA
D gene: TRBD2
J gene: TRBJ2-3
V gene: TRBV6-1

CDR3 protein: CASRPGQGRTEKLFF
CDR3 DNA: TGTGCCAGCAGGCCCGGACAGGGGCGGACGGAAAAACTGTTTTTT
clone size: NA
D gene: TRBD1
J gene: TRBJ1-4
V gene: TRBV2

CDR3 protein: CAWSVTGSGNTIYF
CDR3 DNA: TGTGCCTGGAGTGTAACAGGCAGCGGAAACACCATATATTTT
clone size: NA
D gene: NA
J gene: TRBJ1-3
V gene: TRBV30

CDR3 protein: CASSFPLGGGYTF
CDR3 DNA: TGTGCCAGCAGCTTCCCGTTAGGGGGCGGCTACACCTTC
clone size: few
D gene: TRBD1
J gene: TRBJ1-2
V gene: TRBV11-2

CDR3 protein: CAIGRGFNEQYF
CDR3 DNA: TGTGCCATAGGGCGGGGGTTCAACGAGCAGTACTTC
clone size: NA
D gene: TRBD2
J gene: TRBJ2-7
V gene: TRBV6-6

CDR3 protein: CAKTGVKHEQYF
CDR3 DNA: TGTGCCAAGACAGGGGTAAAGCACGAGCAGTACTTC
clone size: NA
D gene: TRBD1
J gene: TRBJ2-7
V gene: TRBV5-6

CDR3 protein: CAISDRDRVSYEQYF
CDR3 DNA: TGTGCCATCAGTGACCGGGACAGGGTCTCCTACGAGCAGTACTTC
clone size: NA
D gene: TRBD1
J gene: TRBJ2-7
V gene: TRBV10-3

CDR3 protein: CASRVGDPGRRVFMNTEAFF
CDR3 DNA: TGTGCCAGTAGGGTAGGCGATCCGGGGAGGAGGGTCTTCATGAACACTGAAGCTTTCTTT
clone size: once
D gene: NA
J gene: TRBJ1-1
V gene: TRBV19

CDR3 protein: CASSGGGQEDGYTF
CDR3 DNA: TGCGCCAGCAGCGGAGGGGGACAGGAGGATGGCTACACCTTC
clone size: NA
D gene: TRBD1
J gene: TRBJ1-2
V gene: TRBV5-1

CDR3 protein: CASSLGGGPGLSNNEQFF
CDR3 DNA: TGTGCCAGCAGCTTGGGTGGGGGACCGGGACTATCCAACAATGAGCAGTTCTTC
clone size: NA
D gene: TRBD2
J gene: TRBJ2-1
V gene: TRBV7-9

CDR3 protein: CARSLARGADGYTF
CDR3 DNA: TGTGCCAGAAGCTTGGCAAGGGGCGCTGATGGCTACACCTTC
clone size: NA
D gene: NA
J gene: TRBJ1-2
V gene: TRBV5-3

CDR3 protein: CASSLKGDGNTIYF
CDR3 DNA: TGTGCCAGCAGCTTGAAGGGGGATGGAAACACCATATATTTT
clone size: NA
D gene: NA
J gene: TRBJ1-3
V gene: TRBV5-5

CDR3 protein: CASRPNGGYGTEAFF
CDR3 DNA: TGTGCCAGCAGGCCGAATGGGGGGTACGGAACTGAAGCTTTCTTT
clone size: NA
D gene: NA
J gene: TRBJ1-1
V gene: TRBV2

CDR3 protein: CASSVDGDTYNEQFF
CDR3 DNA: TGTGCCAGCAGCGTAGATGGGGACACTTACAATGAGCAGTTCTTC
clone size: few
D gene: NA
J gene: TRBJ2-1
V gene: TRBV9

CDR3 protein: CAIRPSVGTDTQYF
CDR3 DNA: TGTGCCATCAGGCCTAGCGTCGGCACAGATACGCAGTATTTT
clone size: NA
D gene: NA
J gene: TRBJ2-3
V gene: TRBV10-3

CDR3 protein: CASSEQGQGATNEKLFF
CDR3 DNA: TGTGCCAGCAGTGAACAGGGACAGGGGGCAACTAATGAAAAACTGTTTTTT
clone size: few
D gene: TRBD1
J gene: TRBJ1-4
V gene: TRBV2

CDR3 protein: CASSLSTGTGDTQYF
CDR3 DNA: TGTGCCAGCAGCTTAAGTACTGGGACAGGAGATACGCAGTATTTT
clone size: NA
D gene: TRBD1
J gene: TRBJ2-3
V gene: TRBV7-3

CDR3 protein: CASSFGDYASGANVLTF
CDR3 DNA: TGTGCCAGCAGTTTCGGGGATTATGCTAGCGGGGCCAACGTCCTGACTTTC
clone size: medium-sized
D gene: NA
J gene: TRBJ2-6
V gene: TRBV28

CDR3 protein: CASSAGKTGRAREKLFF
CDR3 DNA: TGCGCCAGCAGTGCGGGCAAGACGGGCAGGGCAAGGGAAAAACTGTTTTTT
clone size: many
D gene: NA
J gene: TRBJ1-4
V gene: TRBV10-2

CDR3 protein: CASSGAAGFQPQHF
CDR3 DNA: TGTGCCAGCAGCGGGGCGGCGGGGTTTCAGCCCCAGCATTTT
clone size: NA
D gene: NA
J gene: TRBJ1-5
V gene: TRBV5-5

CDR3 protein: CASSYSMTDWIGELFF
CDR3 DNA: TGTGCCAGCAGTTACTCGATGACAGATTGGATCGGGGAGCTGTTTTTT
clone size: NA
D gene: NA
J gene: TRBJ2-2
V gene: TRBV6-5

CDR3 protein: CASAWTGSYEQYF
CDR3 DNA: TGTGCCAGCGCCTGGACAGGGTCCTACGAGCAGTACTTC
clone size: NA
D gene: TRBD1
J gene: TRBJ2-7
V gene: TRBV6-1

CDR3 protein: CASSDRQGAVSPLHF
CDR3 DNA: TGTGCCAGCAGTGACCGACAGGGGGCAGTTTCACCCCTCCACTTT
clone size: NA
D gene: TRBD1
J gene: TRBJ1-6
V gene: TRBV6-1

CDR3 protein: CASSPEARTLVCCSYEQYF
CDR3 DNA: TGCGCCAGCAGCCCAGAGGCCCGGACACTTGTTTGCTGCTCCTACGAGCAGTACTTC
clone size: NA
D gene: NA
J gene: TRBJ2-7
V gene: TRBV4-1

CDR3 protein: CASSEVGVEQFF
CDR3 DNA: TGTGCCAGCAGCGAAGTAGGAGTTGAGCAGTTCTTC
clone size: NA
D gene: NA
J gene: TRBJ2-1
V gene: TRBV6-1

CDR3 protein: CASRPRGRGSYGYTF
CDR3 DNA: TGTGCCAGCAGGCCTAGGGGCAGGGGAAGCTATGGCTACACCTTC
clone size: NA
D gene: NA
J gene: TRBJ1-2
V gene: TRBV6-5

CDR3 protein: CASSPSGIEQYF
CDR3 DNA: TGTGCCAGCAGTCCCAGCGGGATTGAGCAGTACTTC
clone size: few
D gene: TRBD2
J gene: TRBJ2-7
V gene: TRBV6-5

CDR3 protein: CASSESVGPLMYEQYF
CDR3 DNA: TGCGCCAGCAGTGAGTCCGTGGGGCCACTCATGTACGAGCAGTACTTC
clone size: few
D gene: NA
J gene: TRBJ2-7
V gene: TRBV10-2

CDR3 protein: CASGPQENSEQYF
CDR3 DNA: TGTGCTAGTGGTCCACAGGAAAACTCCGAGCAGTACTTC
clone size: NA
D gene: NA
J gene: TRBJ2-7
V gene: TRBV12-5